What follows are 19 T cell receptor beta chains derived from one specimen sequenced in a study of cytotoxic CD8 clonotypes in ibrutinib-treated CLL. Repertoires were generated with immunoSEQ multiplex PCR, while TCRdb's copy carries only in-frame clones and drops some. Of 150,000 or so clones detected, around 80% appear once; the ten largest clones hold about 4.6%. The specimen was PBMCs, collected after 24 months of ibrutinib treatment. These receptors came from a human donor with chronic lymphocytic leukemia.

The chain is built from TRBV4-3 and TRBJ1-5, with D possibly being TRBD1 (5 bases). This CDR3 contains 14 residues. Germline CDR1 LGHNA, CDR2 YSLEER. V was cut by 0 bases and J by 4 bases, with 7 bases left in between. DNA of the CDR3: TGCGCCAGCAGCCAAGATTGGGGGAATCAGCCCCAGCATTTT. Translation gives CASSQDWGNQPQHF.

V usage is TRBV7-2 and J usage is TRBJ2-1, with D unresolved. Looked up from germline, CDR1 is SGHTA and CDR2 is FQGNSA. The CDR3 contains 15 residues. V lost 5 bases and J lost 5, with 16 bases in between. CDR3: CASSRRADADNEQFF. CDR3 DNA sequence: TGTGCCAGCAGCCGACGGGCCGACGCGGACAATGAGCAGTTCTTC.

This clone was recorded only once. V usage is TRBV6-5 and J usage is TRBJ1-6; D gene uncertain. The germline V and J ends were trimmed by 3 bases and 7 bases, with 10 bases remaining between them. The CDR3 has 14 amino acids. CDR1 and CDR2 from the germline V gene are MNHEY and SVGAGI. The CDR3: CASSYLAKNSPLHF. The CDR3 DNA is TGTGCCAGCAGTTATCTTGCCAAGAATTCACCCCTCCACTTT.

This rearrangement joins TRBV9 to TRBJ2-3; tentatively, D is TRBD1 (6 bases). Germline CDR1 is SGDLS and CDR2 is YYNGEE. Trimming cost V 3 bases and J 4 bases, with 15 bases left between them. There are 15 residues in the CDR3. DNA of the CDR3: TGTGCCAGCAGCGCCGCCGTGGGGGCGGCAGATACGCAGTATTTT. This gives the protein CASSAAVGAADTQYF.

The chain uses TRBV25-1 and TRBJ2-3; TRBD1 is a possible D gene (5 bases). This CDR3 has 12 amino acids. Trimming shortened V by 4 bases and J by 6 bases, and 8 bases separated the two germline ends. From germline, CDR1 is MGHDK and CDR2 SYGVNS. In nucleotides, the CDR3 is TGTGCCAGCAGTGTAGGGGTGGATACGCAGTATTTT. Protein: CASSVGVDTQYF.

The chain employs TRBV15 and TRBJ1-5; 7 nucleotides agree with TRBD1. In germline, CDR1 is LNHNV, CDR2 YYDKDF (reference sequence). The CDR3 length is 14 residues. The junction had 4 bases not matched to a gene; V was cut back by 3 bases and J by 5 bases. The CDR3 sequence: CATSSGTVHQPQHF. CDR3 nucleotides: TGTGCCACCAGCAGCGGGACAGTACATCAGCCCCAGCATTTT.

The chain couples TRBV7-6 to TRBJ1-1; D remains ambiguous. The V gene lost 8 bases and the J gene lost 4 bases, with 20 bases spanning the gap. CDR3 length: 15 residues. Germline values: CDR1 SGHVS, CDR2 FNYEAQ. CDR3 sequence (DNA): TGTGCCAGCGGCCGGAGGATGGGGAGTACCACTGAAGCTTTCTTT. Translated: CASGRRMGSTTEAFF.

This clone was detected a few times. CDR3 in amino acids: CASSSRVLNYGYTF. The CDR3 nucleotides are TGTGCCAGCAGCTCCCGTGTCCTCAACTATGGCTACACCTTC. The chain couples TRBV7-3 to TRBJ1-2; D is undetermined. The CDR3 totals 14 residues. V was trimmed by 4 bases and J by 2 bases, leaving 11 bases between them. Per the germline V gene, CDR1 is SGHTA and CDR2 is FQGTGA.

The chain combines TRBV9 with TRBJ2-5; perhaps TRBD2 as D (5 bases). V lost 0 bases to trimming and J lost 7 bases, with 16 bases between them. Germline V lookup: CDR1 SGDLS, CDR2 YYNGEE. The CDR3 is made up of 15 amino acids. In DNA, the CDR3 is TGTGCCAGCAGCGTAGACGGAGGTGGGTCGGCGACCCAGTACTTC. Encoded protein: CASSVDGGGSATQYF.

The J gene is TRBJ1-2, the V gene TRBV30, with a weak D call TRBD1 (5 bases). Germline lookup yields CDR1 GTSNPN and CDR2 SVGIG (reference sequence). The CDR3 length is 16 residues. V lost 2 bases and J lost 0, with 16 bases in between. CDR3 bases: TGTGCCTGGAGTCGTACCGACAGATTCCCTAACTATGGCTACACCTTC. Translation gives CAWSRTDRFPNYGYTF.

The V call is TRBV27, the J call TRBJ1-5; TRBD1 is a possible D gene (5 bases). Trimming cost V 3 bases and J 3 bases, with 15 bases left between them. CDR1 and CDR2 from the germline V gene are MNHEY and SMNVEV (reference sequence). The CDR3 loop spans 16 amino acids. The CDR3 nucleotides read TGTGCCAGCAGTTTGTGGGGGGAAGGAGTCAATCAGCCCCAGCATTTT. Translated, it gives CASSLWGEGVNQPQHF.

This rearrangement joins TRBV5-1 to TRBJ2-7, with 10 bases lining up with TRBD1. V was pared by 6 bases and J by 5 bases, with 5 bases of the junction left unmatched. Germline V gene data show CDR1 as SGHRS and CDR2 as YFSETQ. The CDR3 sequence is 13 residues long. CDR3 sequence reads: CASKSGTGDEQYF. The CDR3 coding sequence is TGCGCCAGCAAATCCGGGACAGGGGACGAGCAGTACTTC.

The chain combines TRBV30 with TRBJ1-6, with a weak D call TRBD1 (6 bases). The CDR3 has 15 amino acids. The germline V gene has CDR1 GTSNPN and CDR2 SVGIG (reference sequence). Between the trimmed V and J ends, which lost 3 bases and 1 base, there was a span of 10 bases. This CDR3 is CAWSPTGSYNSPLHF. The CDR3 DNA is TGTGCCTGGAGCCCAACAGGGTCCTATAATTCACCCCTCCACTTT.

The chain has TRBV6-5 and TRBJ1-2; TRBD1 agrees at 8 bases. Germline V lookup: CDR1 MNHEY, CDR2 SVGAGI. The CDR3 covers 16 residues. J lost 1 base, V lost 1 base, and 5 bases had no gene match. The chain's CDR3 is CASSYLTTGVNYGYTF. CDR3 sequence (DNA): TGTGCCAGCAGTTACTTGACGACAGGGGTTAACTATGGCTACACCTTC.

This rearrangement joins TRBV5-4 to TRBJ2-7, with a tentative D call TRBD2 (5 bases). Trimming removed 3 bases from V and 0 bases from J, with 10 bases in between. This CDR3 spans 14 amino acids. Germline V gives CDR1 SGHNT, CDR2 YYREEE (reference sequence). CDR3 protein: CASSSEGSSYEQYF. CDR3 DNA: TGTGCCAGCAGCTCAGAAGGGAGCTCCTACGAGCAGTACTTC.

This rearrangement joins TRBV19 to TRBJ1-3, with D maybe TRBD1 (5 bases). Per the germline V gene, CDR1 is LNHDA and CDR2 is SQIVND (reference sequence). The CDR3 has 18 residues. V was clipped by 4 bases and J by 1 base, with 20 bases between them. The DNA of the CDR3 is TGTGCCAGTAGTACTCGGCGGCGGGGGACCGCGTCTGGAAACACCATATATTTT. Protein sequence: CASSTRRRGTASGNTIYF.

The rearrangement links TRBV5-8 to TRBJ2-7; TRBD1 or TRBD2 may be the D gene (5 bases each). The CDR3 consists of 15 residues. Trimming pared 1 base from V and 7 bases from J, leaving 18 bases between. Germline V lookup: CDR1 SGHTS, CDR2 YDEGEE. CDR3 DNA sequence: TGTGCCAGCAGCTTGCGGGTGGGGGACCCTGGGGAGCAGTACTTC. Translation gives CASSLRVGDPGEQYF.

This chain connects TRBV29-1 to TRBJ2-1, with 14 positions matching TRBD2. CDR1 is SQVTM, CDR2 ANQGSEA, per germline. The V segment lost 7 bases and the J segment 3 bases; nucleotides outside the gene matches: 2. This CDR3 spans 14 amino acids. For the CDR3, the DNA is TGCAGCGGCGGACTAGCGGGGGGCTACAATGAGCAGTTCTTC. Its protein product is CSGGLAGGYNEQFF.

This CDR3 is CASRLTSGGATEQFF. CDR3 nucleotides: TGTGCCAGCAGGCTAACTAGCGGGGGGGCTACTGAGCAGTTCTTC. The rearrangement links TRBV6-5 to TRBJ2-1; the match to TRBD2 covers 13 bases. Germline V gene sequence: CDR1 MNHEY, CDR2 SVGAGI. The trim removed 6 bases at V and 9 bases at J, leaving 8 bases unmatched. The CDR3 runs to 15 residues.